Listed below are T cell receptor beta chains from one sample, sequenced in a study of OX40 agonist ivuxolimab in advanced cancers. The repertoire was sequenced with immunoSEQ multiplex PCR; TCRdb's copy has only in-frame clones and lacks some. The sample comprises tens of thousands of clones, 75% to 90% of which are singletons, and under 7.5% rests with the top ten. Here the sequenced sample was CD4+ or CD8+ T cells sorted from blood, taken in a trial of the OX40 agonist ivuxolimab. The receptors derive from an adult with an advanced solid tumor such as melanoma, head and neck, liver or kidney cancer. CDR3s include the opening cysteine and the closing phenylalanine or tryptophan. The order of the fields is J gene, V gene, CDR3 protein.

TRBJ2-5 TRBV16 CASSQSLTSPETQYF
TRBJ1-1 TRBV7-8 CASSLGTGGNTEAFF
TRBJ2-3 TRBV27 CASEGIGPDTQYF
TRBJ2-7 TRBV27 CASTGGNRGRGYEQYF
TRBJ2-7 TRBV4-1 CASSQDSSYEQYF
TRBJ2-1 TRBV21-1 CASSLPRGFSYNEQFF
TRBJ2-3 TRBV6-4 CASSDGTSFSTDTQYF
TRBJ2-3 TRBV19 CASSRTSGGSDTQYF
TRBJ2-7 TRBV6-1 CASSGGDSAHEQYF
TRBJ1-1 TRBV6-5 CASSHGGEAEAFF
TRBJ2-1 TRBV7-9 CASSPLGDYNEQFF
TRBJ1-2 TRBV27 CASSPTVYGYTF
TRBJ1-1 TRBV13 CASSLGRHGTEAFF
TRBJ2-2 TRBV19 CASSKTSGGTGELFF
TRBJ1-4 TRBV7-9 CASSQEGTDIWKLFF
TRBJ2-1 TRBV6-5 CASSYSGGGDNEQFF
TRBJ2-7 TRBV4-3 CASSRDRSFYEQYF
TRBJ2-1 TRBV19 CASSPGHEQFF
TRBJ2-1 TRBV13 CASSAGAATNEQFF
TRBJ2-3 TRBV6-5 CASSYSSTDTQYF
TRBJ1-1 TRBV7-2 CASSSGTGAYLNTEAFF
TRBJ2-1 TRBV7-2 CASSLTGLAGVTSYNEQFF
TRBJ2-4 TRBV5-4 CASTVAGGNIQYF
TRBJ1-5 TRBV9 CASSVEAGYQPQHF
TRBJ2-7 TRBV7-8 CASSPESGTYEQYF
TRBJ2-1 TRBV4-2 CASSQEKVWDEQFF
TRBJ2-7 TRBV5-6 CASTSGDTSPYEQYF
TRBJ2-3 TRBV10-2 CASSEISGRRDTQYF
TRBJ2-7 TRBV7-9 CASSLDPGLAYEQYF
TRBJ2-3 TRBV11-3 CASSFSGGTQYF
TRBJ1-1 TRBV7-8 CASSLAGTGGNTEAFF
TRBJ1-2 TRBV7-9 CASSLEGRGPTYGYTF
TRBJ2-1 TRBV2 CASSEYSGRLYNEQFF
TRBJ2-5 TRBV12-5 CASGLDPQAGGIETQYF
TRBJ1-5 TRBV23-1 CASSCPGTATVGNQPQHF